The entry below describes one T cell receptor (beta chain). Base-call qualities are not available, and no considerably larger clone is one nucleotide away. V is pared back by 5 bases and J by 1 base, with 13 bases lying between the germline termini. Reading from cysteine to phenylalanine, the CDR3 counts 15 amino acids. The kept DNA is CDR3 alone, 45 bases in frame from the first base. Based on the germline V gene, the CDR1 and CDR2 sequences are SGHAT and FQNNGV. Robust positive staining for Merkel cell polyomavirus Large T antigen was observed by immunohistochemistry in the tumors of all patients. Eleven to twelve Merkel cell carcinoma patients with robust KLL-tetramer+ populations, above 0.04% of CD8+ T cells, in blood and/or cultured TIL were included. All patients were Caucasian, with a median age of roughly 60 years and a range of roughly 50 to 85 years. At least 1.7 million cells were stained with anti-CD8 PE antibody, a KLL APC tetramer and 7-AAD viability dye. Heparinized blood underwent Ficoll preparation to isolate peripheral blood mononuclear cells, which were then cryopreserved. Cells that were tetramer-positive and CD8-high were sorted on a FACSAriaII and then flash frozen.

The entry originates in a study of tumor-infiltrating T cells and Merkel cell polyomavirus (dated by TCRdb to 2017 to 2019). About the full investigation: In Merkel cell carcinoma patients, the study examined CD8+ T cells specific for the Merkel cell polyomavirus KLL epitope. Across the study, one tumor sample was obtained as a frozen nodal tumor digest and one as a flash-frozen core biopsy of a metastasis. Sorted samples averaged roughly 700 cells from blood (range roughly 330-8,000) and 5,500 to 6,500 cells from TIL (range about 1,800-13,000). Disease stage at presentation varied among the patients, and patient follow-up lasted a median of about 2.5 years, ranging from about 1.1 to 6.0 years. TRB sequencing covered KLL-tetramer-sorted cells from blood or tumor-infiltrating lymphocytes in 14 samples, plus 12 matched whole-tumor samples. The therapies patients received were varied and non-standardized, including chemotherapy, radiation and immunotherapies. Beyond this particular receptor, the publication reports: A greater number of unique KLL-specific clonotypes in tumors (roughly 5-108 vs 0-3) was associated with a significant advantage in MCC-specific survival (P = 0.0051). KLL-specific TRB repertoires were found to be diverse and largely private, with only one public clonotype, shared by two patients, identified among some 400 unique sequences. The small sample size of the study (n ≈ 12 patients) is a limitation. Significantly improved MCC-specific survival was associated with a higher fraction of KLL-specific T cells within tumors (roughly 1.9-18% versus 0-0.14%). The study examined just one viral epitope, so T cells targeting other Merkel cell polyomavirus epitopes were not captured.

The library was generated by the immunoSEQ multiplex PCR assay. Genomic DNA extraction, TRB sequencing and normalization were carried out by Adaptive Biotechnologies (Seattle, WA). As for how the authors treated the data: TRB sequences were counted as tetramer-positive clonotypes only if the estimated count was two or more genomes. Clonality was computed as one minus Shannon entropy of productive TRB sequences normalized by log2 of unique productive sequences. To identify KLL-specific clonotypes in tumors, TCRbeta CDR3 amino acid sequences were matched against the sequences from the tetramer-sorted sample of each patient. The immuneACCESS repertoire file appears here via TCRdb, limited to in-frame rearrangements. These files lack a portion of the clones; in checked studies, under half of the deficit traces to unresolved V genes, and the cause of the others is not known. V and J calls and clone size come straight from that table; D and trimming were deduced from the DNA. In this sample the table shows more than 950 clones, 87% of which occur a single time. The top ten clonotypes cover about a fifth of the sample.

This TCR was sampled from a man aged 55 to 70 with Merkel cell carcinoma. Sample: Merkel cell polyomavirus peptide tetramer+ CD8+ T cells sorted from blood. The sample's cell subset or site label, decoded: CD8+ T cells binding a tetramer loaded with the MCPyV common T-antigen KLL epitope. The chain uses TRBV11-2 and TRBJ2-3; the D gene lacks a confident call. The CDR3 amino acid sequence is: CASSLLLARTDTQYF. The DNA sequence follows: TGTGCCAGCAGCCTTCTTTTGGCCCGCACAGATACGCAGTATTTT.